This TCR beta chain was identified during a study of technical replicates of blood from several donors. The method was immunoSEQ multiplex PCR; TCRdb's version includes in-frame clones alone and lacks a portion of them. The sample has 65,000 to 90,000 clones; about 91% are singletons. Germline-derived CDR1 and CDR2 are LNHNV and YYDKDF (reference sequence). This CDR3 is 14 amino acids long. V gave up 4 bases and J gave up 3 bases; unmatched junction bases: 3. Sequencing was done on a sample of T cells isolated from PBMCs. This clonotype originated in a human donor in good health. The chain is built from TRBV15 and TRBJ2-1, with TRBD2 identical over 7 bases. The CDR3 nucleotides read TGTGCCACCAGCATTACGGGAGGCTACAATGAGCAGTTCTTC. Translating it yields CATSITGGYNEQFF.